This TCR beta chain was retrieved from a study of T cell responses to AZD1222 COVID-19 vaccine. Broader study findings: Dominant at 160-218 and 743-854, vaccine-associated CD4 TCRs also spanned spike. Reportedly, nearly half the spike-specific TCRs target unmutated variant regions.

Regarding this clone: Its antigen is undetermined.

Generated by immunoSEQ multiplex PCR, the TCRdb table keeps only in-frame clones and is missing some. This sample has roughly 150,000 clones, with around 85% found just once. This CDR3 is built from 10 residues. Trimming shortened V by 1 base and J by 9 bases, and 6 bases separated the two germline ends. Germline V gives CDR1 SQVTM, CDR2 ANQGSEA. Source: peripheral blood, taken 28 days after the second AZD1222 dose. V usage is TRBV29-1 and J usage is TRBJ1-2; no definite D call. The sequence was collected from an adult who received the AZD1222 COVID-19 vaccine. CDR3 coding DNA: TGCAGCGTTGAAGGAAGGCGCTACACCTTC. The encoded protein is CSVEGRRYTF.